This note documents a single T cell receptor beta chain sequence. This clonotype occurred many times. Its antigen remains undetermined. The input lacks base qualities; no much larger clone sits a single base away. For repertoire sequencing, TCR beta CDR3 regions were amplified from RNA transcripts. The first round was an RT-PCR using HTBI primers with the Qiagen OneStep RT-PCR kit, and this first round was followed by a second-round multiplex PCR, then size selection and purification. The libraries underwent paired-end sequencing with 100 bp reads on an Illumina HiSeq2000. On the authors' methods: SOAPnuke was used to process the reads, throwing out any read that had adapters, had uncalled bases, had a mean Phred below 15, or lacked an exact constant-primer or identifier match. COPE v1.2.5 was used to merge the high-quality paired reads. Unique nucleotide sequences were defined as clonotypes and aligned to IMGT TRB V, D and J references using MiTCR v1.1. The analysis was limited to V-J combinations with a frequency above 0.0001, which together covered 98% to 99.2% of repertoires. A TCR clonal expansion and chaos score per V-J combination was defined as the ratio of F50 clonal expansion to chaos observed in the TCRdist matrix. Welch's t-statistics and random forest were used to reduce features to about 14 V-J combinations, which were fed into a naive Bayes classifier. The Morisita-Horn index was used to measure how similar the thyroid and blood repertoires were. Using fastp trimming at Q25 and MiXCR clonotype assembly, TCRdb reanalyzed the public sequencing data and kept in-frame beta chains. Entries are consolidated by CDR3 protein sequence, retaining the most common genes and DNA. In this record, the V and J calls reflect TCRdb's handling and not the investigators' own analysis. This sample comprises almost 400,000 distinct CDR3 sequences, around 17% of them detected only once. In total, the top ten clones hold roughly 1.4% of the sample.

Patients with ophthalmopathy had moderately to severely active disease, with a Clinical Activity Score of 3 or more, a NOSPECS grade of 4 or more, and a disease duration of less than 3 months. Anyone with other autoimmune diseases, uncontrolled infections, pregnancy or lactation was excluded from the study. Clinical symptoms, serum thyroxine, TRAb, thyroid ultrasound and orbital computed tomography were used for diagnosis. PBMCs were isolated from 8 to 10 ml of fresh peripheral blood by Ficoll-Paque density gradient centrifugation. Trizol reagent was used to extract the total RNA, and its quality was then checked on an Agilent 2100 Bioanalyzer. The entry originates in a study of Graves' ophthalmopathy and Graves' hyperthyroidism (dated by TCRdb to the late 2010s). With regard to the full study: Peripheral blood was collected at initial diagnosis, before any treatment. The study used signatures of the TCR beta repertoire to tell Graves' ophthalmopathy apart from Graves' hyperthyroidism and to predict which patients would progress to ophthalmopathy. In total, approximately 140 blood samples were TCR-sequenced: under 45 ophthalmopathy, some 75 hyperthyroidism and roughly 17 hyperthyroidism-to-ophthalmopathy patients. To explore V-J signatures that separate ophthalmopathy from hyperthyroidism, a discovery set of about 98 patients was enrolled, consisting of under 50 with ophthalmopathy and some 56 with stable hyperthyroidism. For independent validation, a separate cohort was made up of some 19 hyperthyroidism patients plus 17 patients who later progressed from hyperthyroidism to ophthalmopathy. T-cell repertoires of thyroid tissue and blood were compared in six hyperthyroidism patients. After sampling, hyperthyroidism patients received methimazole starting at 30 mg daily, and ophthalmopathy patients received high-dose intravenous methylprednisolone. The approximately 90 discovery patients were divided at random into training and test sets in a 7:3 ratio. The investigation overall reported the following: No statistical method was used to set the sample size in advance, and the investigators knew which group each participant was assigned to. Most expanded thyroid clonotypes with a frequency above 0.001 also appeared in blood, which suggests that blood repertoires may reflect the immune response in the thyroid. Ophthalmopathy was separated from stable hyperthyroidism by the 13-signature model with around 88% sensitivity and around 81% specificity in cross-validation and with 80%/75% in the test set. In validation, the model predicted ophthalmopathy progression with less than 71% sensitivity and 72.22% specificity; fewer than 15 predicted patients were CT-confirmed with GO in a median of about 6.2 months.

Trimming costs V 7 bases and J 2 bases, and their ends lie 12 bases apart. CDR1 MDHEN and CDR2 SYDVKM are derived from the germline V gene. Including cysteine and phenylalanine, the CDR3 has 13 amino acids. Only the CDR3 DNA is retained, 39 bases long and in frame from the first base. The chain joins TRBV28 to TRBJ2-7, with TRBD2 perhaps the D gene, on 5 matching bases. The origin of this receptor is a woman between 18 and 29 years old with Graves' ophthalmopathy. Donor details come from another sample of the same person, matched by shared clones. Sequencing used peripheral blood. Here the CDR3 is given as CASNGGRTYEQYF. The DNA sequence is TGTGCCAGCAACGGCGGGCGGACCTACGAGCAGTACTTC.